Presented here are 5 T cell receptor beta chains from one specimen sequenced in a study of T cell repertoires in cytomegalovirus infection. The antigens for these receptors are not known. TCRdb redid the calling of the reads with MiXCR, one entry per CDR3 protein. The sample shows 900,000 to 950,000 distinct CDR3 sequences, roughly 31% of them seen only once. The sample in question was cultured CD8+ T cells from PBMCs, obtained from culture after CMV antigen stimulation. These receptors all come from a human donor in good health (CMV status not recorded). Some clones in this sample may be carry-over from other donors' samples.

The V and J genes are TRBV6-6 and TRBJ1-2, with D tentatively TRBD1 (5 bases). V lost 3 bases and J 8 bases, leaving 22 bases between the germline ends. The germline V gene encodes CDR1 MNHNY and CDR2 SVGAGI (reference sequence). The CDR3 is 16 amino acids. In nucleotides, the CDR3 is TGTGCCAGCAGTTATCAAAACCAGGGAGACCAGGGAGGCTACACCTTC. It is translated as CASSYQNQGDQGGYTF.

This clonotype has a count of ten or more. The rearrangement joins TRBV4-3 to TRBJ2-1, with 13 bases fitting TRBD2. With 4 bases clipped from V and 4 bases from J, the junction kept 7 bases outside the gene matches. In germline, CDR1 is LGHNA, CDR2 YSLEER. The CDR3 has 17 amino acids. The chain's CDR3 is CASSPRTSGGPYNEQFF. CDR3 DNA: TGCGCCAGCAGCCCTCGGACTAGCGGGGGACCTTACAATGAGCAGTTCTTC.

This rearrangement joins TRBV2 to TRBJ2-5, with 11 positions matching TRBD2. With V trimmed by 6 bases and J by 0 bases, 15 bases remained unmatched. CDR3 size: 19 residues. Germline V gene lookup returns CDR1 SNHLY and CDR2 FYNNEI. CDR3 DNA: TGTGCCAGCAGCGTCATAAGTAGCGGGGGGGCTTTTTACCAAGAGACCCAGTACTTC. It is translated as CASSVISSGGAFYQETQYF.

This chain links TRBV19 with TRBJ1-1; unclear D gene. The V gene's germline CDR1 is LNHDA and CDR2 SQIVND (reference sequence). This CDR3 has 11 amino acids. V gave up 6 bases and J gave up 8 bases, with 10 bases separating them. The CDR3 nucleotides are TGTGCCAGTAGACGAGGACCCGAAGCTTTCTTT. Translated, it gives CASRRGPEAFF.

This clonotype occurred many times. The chain uses TRBV12-3 or TRBV12-4 and TRBJ2-5; D not resolved. The CDR3 loop spans 13 amino acids. Trimming pared 2 bases from V and 8 bases from J, leaving 12 bases between. CDR3 amino acids: CASSLNPTVTQYF. The CDR3 DNA follows: TGTGCCAGCAGTTTAAACCCGACGGTTACCCAGTACTTC.